Below are 2 T cell receptor beta chains sequenced from a single sample in a study of T cell responses to AZD1222 COVID-19 vaccine. Profiling relied on immunoSEQ multiplex PCR, and the TCRdb table lists in-frame clones only, not all of them. Among 95,000 to 110,000 clones listed, approximately 89% were seen once. The sample was peripheral blood, taken on day 0 of AZD1222 vaccination. The origin of the receptors is an adult in good health.

The genes are TRBV12-1 and TRBJ2-1; TRBD2 was called by the table and not checked on the DNA. TRBV12-1 is reported as a pseudogene. This CDR3 comprises 16 residues. The CDR3 nucleotides are TGTGCCAGCACCCGTAAGAAGCGGGGGGATCACAATGAGCAGTTCTTC. This translates into CASTRKKRGDHNEQFF.

The chain has TRBV6-4 and TRBJ2-2; TRBD1 might be the D (5 bases). In germline, CDR1 is MRHNA, CDR2 SNTAGT. V lost 2 bases and J 4 bases, leaving 8 bases between the germline ends. CDR3 length: 14 amino acids. CDR3 sequence: CASSDSTGTGELFF. CDR3 sequence (DNA): TGTGCCAGCAGTGACAGTACAGGCACCGGGGAGCTGTTTTTT.